These 21 T cell receptor beta chains originate from one sample sequenced in a study of Graves' ophthalmopathy and Graves' hyperthyroidism (dated by TCRdb to 2017 to 2018). The sequencer was an Illumina HiSeq 2000. For repertoire sequencing, the TCR beta CDR3 regions were amplified from RNA transcripts. HTBI primers and the Qiagen OneStep RT-PCR kit were used in a first-round RT-PCR, which was followed by a second-round multiplex PCR, size selection and purification. TCRdb reworked the public reads: Q25 trimming with fastp, MiXCR clone assembly, productive beta chains retained. Here each entry gathers all rows of one CDR3 protein and keeps the most common genes and DNA. Present in this sample are a few hundred thousand distinct CDR3 sequences, about 18% of which were seen just once. The biggest ten clones account for roughly 2.3% of the sample. The material sequenced was peripheral blood. These TCRs come from an adult woman with stable Graves' hyperthyroidism.

This clonotype has a handful of counts. The chain uses TRBV4-1 and TRBJ1-1; no clear D gene. CDR3 length: 15 residues. From germline, CDR1 is MGHRA and CDR2 YSYEKL. The V end was cut by 3 bases, the J end by 1 base, with 12 bases between. CDR3 nucleotide sequence: TGCGCCAGCAGCCATTGCCTCGGCGAGAACACTGAAGCTTTCTTT. Protein: CASSHCLGENTEAFF.

The CDR3 here is CASSIGDRGHGNQPQHF. The CDR3 DNA reads TGTGCCAGTAGTATAGGGGACAGGGGTCACGGCAATCAGCCCCAGCATTTT. This chain links TRBV19 with TRBJ1-5, with 10 bases fitting TRBD1. V was pared by 1 base and J by 2 bases, with 5 bases of the junction left unmatched. In germline, CDR1 is LNHDA, CDR2 SQIVND (reference sequence). The CDR3 extends over 17 amino acids.

The table lists this clonotype with many counts. A much larger clone differs from this one at a single base, so this may be a read error. The rearrangement joins TRBV6-5 to TRBJ2-7; D is perhaps TRBD1 (5 bases). This CDR3 spans 14 amino acids. Germline CDR1 reads MNHEY; CDR2 reads SVGAGI. CDR3 sequence reads: CAGSYSTGAYEQYF. CDR3 nucleotide sequence: TGTGCCGGCAGTTACTCAACAGGAGCCTACGAGCAGTACTTC.

The chain has TRBV11-2 and TRBJ2-1; a possible D gene is TRBD2 (7 bases). CDR3 length: 16 residues. Trimming pared 3 bases from V and 0 bases from J, leaving 12 bases between. Germline V gives CDR1 SGHAT, CDR2 FQNNGV. The CDR3 DNA reads TGTGCCAGCAGCTTGGGGGGGGGCCCCTCCTACAATGAGCAGTTCTTC. Its translation is CASSLGGGPSYNEQFF.

This clonotype was seen repeatedly, ten times or more. The chain combines TRBV19 with TRBJ2-7; D tentatively fits TRBD1 or TRBD2 (5 bases each). The CDR3 is made up of 14 amino acids. V lost 1 base and J lost 3, with 10 bases in between. Germline V CDR1 and CDR2: LNHDA, SQIVND (reference sequence). The CDR3 here is CASSIAGADYEQYF. The CDR3 nucleotides read TGTGCCAGTAGTATAGCCGGGGCGGACTACGAGCAGTACTTC.

In its sample, this clonotype was seen many times. The chain is built from TRBV15 and TRBJ2-6; D is undetermined. The germline V gene has CDR1 LNHNV and CDR2 YYDKDF (reference sequence). Trimming took off 0 bases at V and 1 base at J, with 4 bases between the two ends. This CDR3 contains 15 residues. CDR3 region: CATSREGSGANVLTF. DNA of the CDR3: TGTGCCACCAGCAGAGAGGGGTCTGGGGCCAACGTCCTGACTTTC.

This clonotype was seen more than once but under ten times. Here the CDR3 reads CSVEGTSGRAGETQYF. CDR3 nucleotide sequence: TGCAGCGTTGAAGGAACTAGCGGGAGGGCCGGGGAGACCCAGTACTTC. V is TRBV29-1 and J is TRBJ2-5; TRBD2 matches 13 bases. The ends lost 1 base at V and 5 bases at J; junction bases unmatched: 7. This CDR3 spans 16 amino acids. Germline V gene lookup returns CDR1 SQVTM and CDR2 ANQGSEA.

This clonotype was observed many times. The chain recombines TRBV20-1 with TRBJ2-7, with 12 bases identical to TRBD2. V dropped 5 bases and J dropped 3; count of bases not matched to a gene: 5. Germline CDR1 reads DFQATT; CDR2 reads SNEGSKA (reference sequence). The CDR3 length is 14 residues. The CDR3 region is CSACRTSGIYEQYF. CDR3 nucleotide sequence: TGCAGTGCTTGCCGGACTAGCGGGATCTACGAGCAGTACTTC.

This clonotype turned up a few times. V gene TRBV4-1 combines with J gene TRBJ1-5; D is unclear. The CDR3 contains 18 residues. With 1 base removed from V and 2 bases from J, the gap between germline ends came to 18 bases. From germline, CDR1 is MGHRA and CDR2 YSYEKL. CDR3: CASSQALVTVDGNQPQHF. CDR3 sequence (DNA): TGCGCCAGCAGCCAAGCTTTGGTTACAGTTGACGGCAATCAGCCCCAGCATTTT.

This clonotype was counted ten times or more. This sequence joins TRBV6-1 and TRBJ2-2; D gene uncertain. Germline-derived CDR1 and CDR2 are MNHNS and SASEGT. V dropped 4 bases and J dropped 0 bases, with 0 bases sitting between them. The CDR3 contains 12 residues. CDR3 sequence (DNA): TGTGCCAGCAGTGCGAACACCGGGGAGCTGTTTTTT. Protein: CASSANTGELFF.

As to this clonotype: A much larger clone lies a single base off, so this may be a read error. The chain has TRBV30 and TRBJ2-7; 8 bases map to TRBD2. CDR3 length: 14 residues. After removal of 0 bases from V and 2 bases from J, the junction contained 3 bases not matched to a gene. Germline lookup yields CDR1 GTSNPN and CDR2 SVGIG (reference sequence). Written as DNA, the CDR3 is TGTGCCTGGAGTGTAAGCGGGGGACCCTACGAGCAGTACTTC. Its protein is CAWSVSGGPYEQYF.

This clonotype came up many times. The chain joins TRBV12-3 or TRBV12-4 to TRBJ2-5; D remains ambiguous. V was pared by 6 bases and J by 5 bases, with 19 bases between. There are 15 residues in the CDR3. The CDR3 DNA follows: TGTGCCAGCAGCCCCAACCCGACCTCCAGGGAGACCCAGTACTTC. Translating gives CASSPNPTSRETQYF.

This clonotype was observed many times. The J gene is TRBJ2-5, the V gene TRBV28; D is unclear. The CDR3 covers 12 residues. Trimming removed 4 bases from V and 7 bases from J, with 10 bases in between. From germline, CDR1 is MDHEN and CDR2 SYDVKM. CDR3 sequence (DNA): TGTGCCAGCAGTTGGCGTTGGGGGACCCAGTACTTC. Translation gives CASSWRWGTQYF.

This clonotype was detected ten times or more. J is TRBJ2-7 and V is TRBV6-2 or TRBV6-3; TRBD2 aligns across 8 bases. Unmatched junction bases numbered 13, after V lost 7 bases and J lost 2 bases. This CDR3 is 16 amino acids long. Germline lookup yields CDR1 MNHEY and CDR2 SVGEGT. CDR3: CASTPRGGAPPYEQYF. The CDR3 nucleotides read TGTGCCAGCACCCCCCGGGGGGGCGCTCCCCCCTACGAGCAGTACTTC.

The CDR3 region has the DNA TGCGCCAGCAGCCAAAGGGGCGGCCTCCCGAACACCGGGGAGCTGTTTTTT. Its translation is CASSQRGGLPNTGELFF. This chain uses TRBV4-3 with TRBJ2-2, with D possibly matching TRBD1 (5 bases). Germline CDR1 is LGHNA and CDR2 is YSLEER. The CDR3 contains 17 residues. The V gene lost 2 bases and the J gene lost 0 bases, with 13 bases spanning the gap.

This clonotype showed up just once. This chain joins TRBV27 and TRBJ1-6; D remains unclear. There are 13 residues in the CDR3. In germline, CDR1 is MNHEY, CDR2 SMNVEV (reference sequence). V was clipped by 5 bases and J by 7 bases, with 9 bases between them. Written as DNA, the CDR3 is TGTGCCAGCAGTAGAGGACCAAATTCACCCCTCCACTTT. Translated: CASSRGPNSPLHF.

This clonotype was seen only a few times. The chain joins TRBV7-2 to TRBJ1-1, with 8 bases identical to TRBD1. The CDR3 is 16 residues long. CDR1 and CDR2 from the germline V gene are SGHTA and FQGNSA. The trim removed 5 bases at V and 0 bases at J, leaving 8 bases unmatched. The CDR3 loop is CASSPDRGSMNTEAFF. The CDR3 region has the DNA TGTGCCAGCAGCCCAGACAGGGGTTCCATGAACACTGAAGCTTTCTTT.

This clonotype has ten or more counts. The V and J genes are TRBV20-1 and TRBJ2-5; no clear D. Trimming pared 4 bases from V and 7 bases from J, leaving 7 bases between. The V gene's germline CDR1 is DFQATT and CDR2 SNEGSKA (reference sequence). The CDR3 covers 10 residues. The CDR3, as DNA: TGCAGTGCTATGGTGGGGACCCAGTACTTC. Translating gives CSAMVGTQYF.

In its sample, this clonotype was seen many times. V gene TRBV28 combines with J gene TRBJ1-2; D unresolved. CDR1 and CDR2 (germline): MDHEN, SYDVKM. CDR3 length equals 14 residues. V was trimmed by 2 bases and J by 3 bases, leaving 10 bases between them. CDR3 coding DNA: TGTGCCAGCAGTTTAATCCAGAGAGACTATGGCTACACCTTC. It specifies CASSLIQRDYGYTF.

The table lists this clonotype with many counts. The V gene is TRBV29-1, the J gene TRBJ2-2, with unresolved D. V lost 7 bases and J lost 8, with 11 bases in between. This CDR3 region has 11 residues. Per germline, CDR1 SQVTM and CDR2 ANQGSEA. CDR3 amino acids: CSATVAGELFF. CDR3 DNA: TGCAGCGCCACCGTGGCGGGGGAGCTGTTTTTT.

Many counts were recorded for this clonotype. This chain uses TRBV4-3 with TRBJ2-7; no reliable D call. CDR1 LGHNA and CDR2 YSLEER come from the germline V gene. The CDR3 is 15 amino acids. V was cut by 1 base and J by 5 bases, with 15 bases left in between. CDR3: CASSQGDSLWDEQYF. The CDR3 nucleotides read TGCGCCAGCAGCCAAGGGGATAGTCTTTGGGACGAGCAGTACTTC.